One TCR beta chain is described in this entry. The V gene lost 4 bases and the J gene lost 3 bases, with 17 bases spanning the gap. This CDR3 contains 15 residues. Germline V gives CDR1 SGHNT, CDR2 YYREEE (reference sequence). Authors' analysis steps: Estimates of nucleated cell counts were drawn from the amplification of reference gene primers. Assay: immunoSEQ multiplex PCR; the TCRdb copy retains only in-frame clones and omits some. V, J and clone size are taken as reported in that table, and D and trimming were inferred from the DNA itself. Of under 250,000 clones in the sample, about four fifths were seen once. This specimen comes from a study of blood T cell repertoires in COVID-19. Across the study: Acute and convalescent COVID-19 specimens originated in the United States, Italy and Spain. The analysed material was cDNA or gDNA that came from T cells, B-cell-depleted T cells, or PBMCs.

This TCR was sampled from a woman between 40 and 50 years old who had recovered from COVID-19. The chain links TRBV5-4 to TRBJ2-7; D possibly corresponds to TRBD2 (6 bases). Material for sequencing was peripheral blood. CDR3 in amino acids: CASSLEFGGNYEQYF. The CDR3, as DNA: TGTGCCAGCAGCCTTGAATTCGGGGGAAACTACGAGCAGTACTTC.